This TCR beta chain is drawn from a study of CD8+ T cells in alopecia areata (dated by TCRdb to the late 2010s). At the level of the whole study: The treated patients, all with moderate-to-severe alopecia areata, were enrolled in an open-label pilot trial of oral tofacitinib given at 5 to 10 mg twice daily. Tofacitinib was administered for 6 to 18 months, and 6 months of follow-up off drug were then conducted to assess delayed response and recurrence. In both human patients and the C3H/HeJ mouse model, the study applied high-throughput TCRbeta sequencing to look at T cell clonal expansion in alopecia areata. On the human side, TCRbeta sequencing was run on scalp tissue and on sorted CD4+ and CD8+ peripheral blood T cells from healthy controls and from alopecia areata patients with either patchy or totalis/universalis disease. Patients on tofacitinib were biopsied at baseline and after 4 and 24 weeks of treatment, and several of the patients also had a later scalp biopsy. Clonality in the scalp was compared among normal scalp (n=4), patchy alopecia areata scalp (n=8), and alopecia totalis/universalis scalp (n=8). RNA was obtained with the PAXgene miRNA kit for fixed scalp, the miRNeasy kit for PBMCs, and the RNeasy kit for mouse skin. TCRbeta CDR3 regions were amplified by immunoSEQ multiplex PCR with 35 Vbeta forward and 13 Jbeta reverse primers.

What the research found in general, with its limitations: Scalp TCR repertoire analysis is complicated because resident alphabeta T cells in normal human skin are also sequenced, whereas mouse skin is dominated by gammadelta T cells. Compared with normal scalp, lesional scalp, particularly in alopecia totalis/universalis, had higher clonality and more expanded CD8+ clones, which suggests antigenic drive. TCR sequences shared between patients were less clear than in mice, possibly partly because of HLA diversity in the patient population.

A note on this clone: It lacks a known antigen. Per-nucleotide qualities are absent, and no much larger clonotype sits a single base away.

From cysteine to phenylalanine, the CDR3 is 15 amino acids long. Just the 45-base CDR3 DNA is kept, in frame starting at base 1. Clipping removes 8 bases from V and 0 bases from J, with 4 as the unmatched junction base count. CDR1 MNHEY and CDR2 SVGAGI were looked up in the germline V gene. The time point label on this specimen signifies: baseline before oral tofacitinib. Lesional scalp punch biopsies and peripheral blood were obtained from alopecia areata patients. PBMCs were separated by density centrifugation and stained for CD3, CD4 and CD8, after which CD4+ and CD8+ T cells were sorted on a FACSAria. Library generation was performed with the immunoSEQ multiplex PCR assay. For TCR sequencing, RNA was extracted from every sample and reverse transcribed into cDNA to serve as template. SuperScript III was used for first-strand cDNA synthesis, primed with a 2:1 mix of oligo-dT and random hexamers. A synthetic immune receptor repertoire was used to measure amplification bias, and any remaining bias was corrected computationally. The authors' analysis ran thus. Raw reads were preprocessed to remove errors, and CDR3 was defined by IMGT conventions from the conserved cysteine to phenylalanine. Clonality was computed as 1 minus the Shannon entropy, with the entropy normalized by log2 of the number of productive unique TCRs. CD4 or CD8 identity of scalp clones was inferred by cross-referencing scalp TCRbeta sequences with sorted blood CD4 and CD8 repertoires. TCRdb stores this immuneACCESS table with in-frame sequences only. Part of the clones is absent; in the studies checked, under half of the shortfall reflects unresolved V genes, and no reason is known for the rest. The V and J calls and clone size were taken over from that table, and D and trimming were inferred from the DNA. The sample yields about 130,000 clones; around 50% were counted once. The ten largest clonotypes hold less than 5.5% of the sample.

The receptor's source is a human donor with alopecia areata. The source was CD4+ T cells sorted from blood, collected at week 0. The chain joins TRBV6-5 to TRBJ1-6, with 7 central nucleotides matching TRBD1. The DNA is TGTGCCAGCCAGGACAGGAGCTCCTATAATTCACCCCTCCACTTT. Its protein product is CASQDRSSYNSPLHF.